This T cell receptor (beta chain) is drawn from a study of T cell responses to AZD1222 COVID-19 vaccine. Overall study context: Doses given second, at about 4 or about 12 weeks, were pooled.

As to this clone: Its antigen remains unidentified.

The repertoire was sequenced with immunoSEQ multiplex PCR; TCRdb's copy has only in-frame clones and lacks some. The sample holds 50,000 to 65,000 clones, roughly 90% seen once. Findings of the study overall: Spike-specific TCR repertoires showed rising breadth and depth after two AZD1222 doses. CD4 TCRs linked to vaccination spanned spike, dominating at 160-218 and 743-854. Females outnumbered males among donors, who were mostly white British; clonal diversity was possibly underestimated.

The CDR3 length is 13 residues. V was trimmed by 2 bases and J by 10 bases, leaving 9 bases between them. CDR1 is MNHNS and CDR2 is SASEGT in the germline V gene. The clonotype comes from an adult in good health. J is TRBJ1-6 and V is TRBV6-1; D might be TRBD1 (5 bases). This sample comprised peripheral blood, obtained on day 0 of AZD1222 vaccination. CDR3 nucleotide sequence: TGTGCCAGCAGTGAAAGAACAGGATCACCCCTCCACTTT. Protein sequence: CASSERTGSPLHF.